There are a few counts of the clone carrying this T cell receptor (beta chain). Other nucleotide sequences from this sample produce the same CDR3. Authors' analysis steps: Scientists estimated how many nucleated cells there were by amplifying reference gene primers. Measured with immunoSEQ multiplex PCR; TCRdb has only the in-frame clones, and not every one. V and J calls and clone size are as listed in that table; D and trimming were resolved from the DNA. The table includes 190,000 or so clones, around nine tenths detected once. The data are from a study of blood T cell repertoires in COVID-19. As for the study in general: COVID-19 samples from acute and convalescent phases originated in the United States, Italy and Spain. T cells, B-cell-depleted T cells, or PBMCs supplied cDNA or gDNA.

Germline V gene sequence: CDR1 SGHNT, CDR2 YYREEE (reference sequence). This CDR3 is 13 amino acids long. The V and J ends lost 1 base and 5 bases respectively, with 6 bases between them. Material: peripheral blood. The TCR comes from a man between 40 and 49 years old with active or convalescent COVID-19. The chain is built from TRBV5-4 and TRBJ2-2, with D possibly TRBD1 on 6 matching bases. CDR3 DNA sequence: TGTGCCAGCAGCTTGCAGGGGACCGGGGAGCTGTTTTTT. It translates to CASSLQGTGELFF.